This T cell receptor (beta chain) was recovered during a study of blood T cell repertoires in COVID-19. Whole-study context: From T cells, B-cell-depleted T cells, or PBMCs came the material, which was cDNA or gDNA.

In assigning cohorts, the study relied on participant-reported clinical history. Before being deemed recovered, Cohort 3 donors had two negative PCRs, clearance, or symptom resolution. The V and J ends lost 8 bases and 2 bases respectively, with 16 bases between them. Germline V gene data show CDR1 as MDHEN and CDR2 as SYDVKM. CDR3 size: 15 residues. The method was immunoSEQ multiplex PCR; TCRdb's version includes in-frame clones alone and lacks a portion of them. The table has more than 450,000 clones, approximately 90% seen once. This rearrangement joins TRBV28 to TRBJ1-5; a weak D match, TRBD1 (5 bases). Sequenced: PBMCs or T cells enriched from blood (not recorded which). The TCR comes from a young woman who had recovered from COVID-19. The CDR3, as DNA: TGTGCCAGCCTTAGACCCGGGGGGGGCAATCAGCCCCAGCATTTT. It encodes CASLRPGGGNQPQHF.